The next 13 T cell receptor beta chains were all read from a single sample in a study of blood T cells in healthy people across ages (dated by TCRdb to between 2015 and 2016). Library construction relied on 5' RACE. The sequencing machine was an Illumina HiSeq 2500. A second PCR of roughly 6 to 11 cycles was run with a J-beta primer mix and a sample-barcoded 5' primer. TCRdb handled the public reads itself, with Q25 trimming in fastp and clone calling in MiXCR, and kept productive beta chains. Records with the same CDR3 protein are collapsed into one entry carrying the most frequent genes and DNA. Recorded for this sample are more than 1,400,000 distinct CDR3 sequences; roughly 45% of them occurred a single time. The ten most abundant clones make up under 8% of the sample. Material for sequencing was blood. These receptors were collected from a woman between 18 and 29 years old in good health.

This clonotype was observed once. A junction end diverges from the germline sequence, so it may reflect a read error. The V call is TRBV7-2, the J call TRBJ2-4, with 7 bases aligning to TRBD2. This CDR3 spans 18 amino acids. Per germline, CDR1 SGHTA and CDR2 FQGNSA. The CDR3 DNA reads as TGTGCCAGCAGCCGAAGGCGGCGGGAGCCCCTAGCCAAAAACGTTCAGTACTTC. Its translation: CASSRRRREPLAKNVQYF. Together with reference TRBV7-2 and TRBJ2-4, the CDR3 gives the full variable domain: GAGVSQSPSNKVTEKGKDVELRCDPISGHTALYWYRQSLGQGLEFLIYFQGNSAPDKSGLPSDRFSAERTGGSVSTLTIQRTQQEDSAVYLCASSRRRREPLAKNVQYFGAGTRLSVL.

V gene TRBV12-3 or TRBV12-4 combines with J gene TRBJ1-4; weak D call: TRBD1 (5 bases). The CDR3 sequence is 13 residues long. Trimming removed 5 bases from V and 7 bases from J, with 11 bases in between. The DNA for the CDR3 is TGTGCCAGCAGTGGGGGACTTACTGAAAAACTGTTTTTT. Protein: CASSGGLTEKLFF.

The rearrangement joins TRBV25-1 to TRBJ1-6; TRBD1 matches at 7 bases. The CDR3 contains 12 residues. V shed 10 bases and J 7 bases; nucleotides not matched to a gene: 4. Germline CDR1 and CDR2: MGHDK and SYGVNS. The CDR3, as DNA: TGTGCCACCACACAGGGGAATTCACCCCTCCACTTT. It translates to CATTQGNSPLHF.

This clonotype was seen only a few times. V and J are TRBV4-1 and TRBJ1-5; possibly TRBD1 for D (6 bases). The CDR3 extends over 16 amino acids. The V and J ends lost 1 base and 0 bases respectively, with 10 bases between them. Looked up from germline, CDR1 is MGHRA and CDR2 is YSYEKL. The CDR3 here is CASSQGTDLSNQPQHF. The CDR3 region has the DNA TGCGCCAGCAGCCAAGGGACAGACCTTAGCAATCAGCCCCAGCATTTT.

This chain joins TRBV5-1 and TRBJ2-6; possible D gene TRBD2, 5 bases. Trimming cost V 1 base and J 0 bases, with 11 bases left between them. Germline CDR1 and CDR2: SGHRS and YFSETQ. The CDR3 covers 17 residues. The CDR3 DNA reads as TGCGCCAGCAGCTTGAGGTCCGGGATCTCTGGGGCCAACGTCCTGACTTTC. It yields the protein CASSLRSGISGANVLTF.

The chain has TRBV3-1 and TRBJ2-4; 9 positions match TRBD1. V lost 1 base and J lost 0; bases outside the gene matches: 4. Germline assignment: CDR1 LGHDT and CDR2 YNNKEL (reference sequence). This CDR3 has 17 residues. Here the CDR3 reads CASSQGTGVGAKNIQYF. CDR3 nucleotides: TGTGCCAGCAGCCAAGGGACAGGGGTGGGAGCCAAAAACATTCAGTACTTC.

The V call is TRBV25-1, the J call TRBJ2-7; D is ambiguous. The CDR3 loop spans 11 amino acids. V shed 6 bases and J shed 7 bases, with 10 bases lying between them. The V gene's germline CDR1 is MGHDK and CDR2 SYGVNS. CDR3 residues: CASSTVSEQYF. CDR3 bases: TGTGCCAGCAGCACCGTATCTGAGCAGTACTTC.

The J gene is TRBJ2-7, the V gene TRBV19; the match to TRBD2 covers 8 bases. V was pared by 2 bases and J by 8 bases, with 11 bases of the junction left unmatched. The CDR3 covers 15 residues. Germline V CDR1 and CDR2: LNHDA, SQIVND (reference sequence). The CDR3 here is CASSIRTSPDVQQYF. CDR3 nucleotide sequence: TGTGCCAGTAGTATAAGGACTAGCCCTGATGTGCAGCAGTACTTC.

This clonotype has just one count. The rearrangement uses TRBV7-6 and TRBJ1-4, with TRBD1 matching over 8 bases. CDR3 length: 15 amino acids. CDR1 and CDR2 (germline): SGHVS, FNYEAQ. V shed 0 bases, J shed 5 bases, and the junction held 2 bases outside the gene matches. The CDR3 bases are TGTGCCAGCAGCTTAGCGGACAGGGAAAATGAAAAACTGTTTTTT. Translating gives CASSLADRENEKLFF.

The chain couples TRBV6-5 to TRBJ1-4; a weak D match, TRBD1 (6 bases). The V end was cut by 6 bases, the J end by 8 bases, with 19 bases between. CDR3 size: 15 residues. CDR1 and CDR2 from the germline V gene are MNHEY and SVGAGI. The CDR3 nucleotides read TGTGCCAGCAGACGACAGCCGGGGGCGAACGAAAAACTGTTTTTT. This gives the protein CASRRQPGANEKLFF.

This chain joins TRBV28 and TRBJ1-2; TRBD1 matches at 9 bases. J was trimmed by 4 bases and V by 5 bases; bases with no gene match: 5. CDR3 length: 14 residues. Germline V gene data show CDR1 as MDHEN and CDR2 as SYDVKM. The CDR3 sequence: CASSIVTGGYGYTF. The CDR3, as DNA: TGTGCCAGCAGTATCGTGACAGGGGGCTATGGCTACACCTTC.

This clonotype appeared a few times. This chain links TRBV7-9 with TRBJ2-7; no definite D call. The V end was cut by 5 bases, the J end by 6 bases, with 17 bases between. From germline, CDR1 is SEHNR and CDR2 FQNEAQ (reference sequence). The CDR3 covers 14 residues. The CDR3: CASSPENLDFEQYF. CDR3 nucleotide sequence: TGTGCCAGCAGCCCAGAAAATCTTGACTTCGAGCAGTACTTC.

The rearrangement uses TRBV4-2 and TRBJ1-1, with a tentative D call TRBD1 (6 bases). The CDR3 runs to 14 residues. The germline gives CDR1 LGHNA, CDR2 YNFKEQ. Deletions cut 5 bases from V and 6 bases from J, with 16 bases between. CDR3 nucleotide sequence: TGTGCCAGCAGCGCCCACGGACAGAGGGCTGAAGCTTTCTTT. Protein: CASSAHGQRAEAFF.